The 5 T cell receptor beta chains presented below share a single source sample, sequenced in a study of cytomegalovirus exposure and HLA in healthy donors. Data came from immunoSEQ multiplex PCR; TCRdb stores just in-frame clones and leaves some out. The sample contains fewer than 85,000 clones, 94% of which appear only once. Sequencing used PBMCs. The source is a woman aged 18-35 years in good health and CMV-seronegative.

The V and J genes are TRBV7-8 and TRBJ1-1; TRBD1 aligns across 8 bases. Unmatched junction bases numbered 11, after V lost 4 bases and J lost 4 bases. The CDR3 runs 16 residues. The V gene's germline CDR1 is SGHVS and CDR2 FQNEAQ. CDR3 DNA sequence: TGTGCCAGCAGCTCCCCTCCCGGACAGGGCCCCACTGAAGCTTTCTTT. Protein sequence: CASSSPPGQGPTEAFF. Full variable domain (missing parts from reference TRBV7-8 and TRBJ1-1): GAGVSQSPRYKVAKRGQDVALRCDPISGHVSLFWYQQALGQGPEFLTYFQNEAQLDKSGLPSDRFFAERPEGSVSTLKIQRTQQEDSAVYLCASSSPPGQGPTEAFFGQGTRLTVV.

This clone is a singleton in its sample. V gene TRBV18 combines with J gene TRBJ1-3, with D tentatively TRBD1 (6 bases). CDR1 is KGHSH, CDR2 LQKENI, per germline. The V and J ends lost 2 bases and 2 bases respectively, with 10 bases between them. This CDR3 comprises 15 residues. CDR3 nucleotide sequence: TGTGCCAGCTCACCAACAGGGTCCCCTGGAAACACCATATATTTT. The encoded protein is CASSPTGSPGNTIYF.

The chain has TRBV7-2 and TRBJ2-3, with 8 bases matching TRBD1. Germline-derived CDR1 and CDR2 are SGHTA and FQGNSA. The V gene end was trimmed by 8 bases and the J gene end by 2 bases; junction bases not matched to a gene: 12. The CDR3 has 16 residues. The CDR3: CASLPGGGVFTDTQYF. In nucleotides, the CDR3 is TGTGCCAGCCTCCCAGGGGGCGGCGTTTTCACAGATACGCAGTATTTT.

Remarks on this clone: The identical CDR3 is also encoded by other nucleotide sequences in the sample. This chain links TRBV28 with TRBJ2-7, with 7 bases matching TRBD2. CDR3 size: 13 residues. V shed 3 bases, J shed 3 bases, and the junction held 2 bases outside the gene matches. Germline CDR1 reads MDHEN; CDR2 reads SYDVKM. The CDR3 DNA sequence: TGTGCCAGCAGTTTGGGGAGGGTCTACGAGCAGTACTTC. Amino acids: CASSLGRVYEQYF.

V is TRBV18 and J is TRBJ2-5; D remains ambiguous. V lost 0 bases, J lost 2 bases, and 7 bases lay in between. Germline values: CDR1 KGHSH, CDR2 LQKENI. The CDR3 is 14 residues long. CDR3 amino acids: CASSPPRKQETQYF. The CDR3 DNA reads as TGTGCCAGCTCACCACCGAGGAAACAAGAGACCCAGTACTTC.